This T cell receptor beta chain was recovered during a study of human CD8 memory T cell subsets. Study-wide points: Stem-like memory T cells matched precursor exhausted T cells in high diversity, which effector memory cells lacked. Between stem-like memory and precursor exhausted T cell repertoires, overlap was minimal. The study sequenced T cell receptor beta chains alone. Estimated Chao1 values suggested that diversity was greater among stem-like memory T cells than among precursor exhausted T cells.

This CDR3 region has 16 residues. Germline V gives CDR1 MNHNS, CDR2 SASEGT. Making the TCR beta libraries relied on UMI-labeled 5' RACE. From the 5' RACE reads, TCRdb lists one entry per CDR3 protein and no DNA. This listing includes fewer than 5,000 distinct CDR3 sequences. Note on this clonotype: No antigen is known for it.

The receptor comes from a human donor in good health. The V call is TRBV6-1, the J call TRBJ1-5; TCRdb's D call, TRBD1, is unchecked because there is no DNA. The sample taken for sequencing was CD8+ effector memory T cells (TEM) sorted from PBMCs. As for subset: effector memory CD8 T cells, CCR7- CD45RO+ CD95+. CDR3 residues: CASSEQVGGGNQPQHF.